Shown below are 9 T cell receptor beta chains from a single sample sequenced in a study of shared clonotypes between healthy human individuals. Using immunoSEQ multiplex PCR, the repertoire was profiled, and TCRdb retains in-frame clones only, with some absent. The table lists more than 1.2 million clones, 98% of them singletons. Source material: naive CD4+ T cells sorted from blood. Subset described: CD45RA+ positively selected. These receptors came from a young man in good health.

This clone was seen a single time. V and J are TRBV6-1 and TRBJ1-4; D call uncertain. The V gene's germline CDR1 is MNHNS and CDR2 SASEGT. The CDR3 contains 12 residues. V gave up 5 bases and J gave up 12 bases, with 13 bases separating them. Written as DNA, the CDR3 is TGTGCCAGCAGTCCGACACGAATCGAACTGTTTTTT. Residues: CASSPTRIELFF.

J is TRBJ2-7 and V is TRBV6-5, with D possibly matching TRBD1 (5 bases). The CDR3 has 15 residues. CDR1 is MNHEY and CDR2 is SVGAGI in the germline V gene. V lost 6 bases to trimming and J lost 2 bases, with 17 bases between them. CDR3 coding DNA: TGTGCCAGCAGGCATAGGGGTGTGATTGCCTACGAGCAGTACTTC. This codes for CASRHRGVIAYEQYF.

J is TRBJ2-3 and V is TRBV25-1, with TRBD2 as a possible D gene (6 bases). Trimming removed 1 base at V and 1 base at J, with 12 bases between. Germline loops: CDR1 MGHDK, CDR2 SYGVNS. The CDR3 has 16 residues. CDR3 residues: CASSEFGGAGTDTQYF. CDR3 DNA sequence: TGTGCCAGCAGTGAATTTGGCGGGGCGGGCACAGATACGCAGTATTTT.

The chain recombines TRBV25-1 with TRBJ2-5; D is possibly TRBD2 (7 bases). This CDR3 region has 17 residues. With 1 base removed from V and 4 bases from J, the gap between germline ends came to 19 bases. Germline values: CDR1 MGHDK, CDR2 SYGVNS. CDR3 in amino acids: CASSEFLGGGLGETQYF. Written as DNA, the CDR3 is TGTGCCAGCAGTGAATTTTTGGGGGGGGGCCTCGGAGAGACCCAGTACTTC. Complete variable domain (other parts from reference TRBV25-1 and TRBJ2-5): EADIYQTPRYLVIGTGKKITLECSQTMGHDKMYWYQQDPGMELHLIHYSYGVNSTEKGDLSSESTVSRIRTEHFPLTLESARPSHTSQYLCASSEFLGGGLGETQYFGPGTRLLVL.

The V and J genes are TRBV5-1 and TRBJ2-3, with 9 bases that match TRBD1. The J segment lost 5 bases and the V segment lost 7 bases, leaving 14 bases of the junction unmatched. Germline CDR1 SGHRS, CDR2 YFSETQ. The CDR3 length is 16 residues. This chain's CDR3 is CASARTGTGTGDTQYF. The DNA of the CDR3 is TGCGCCAGCGCCCGTACCGGGACAGGGACGGGAGATACGCAGTATTTT.

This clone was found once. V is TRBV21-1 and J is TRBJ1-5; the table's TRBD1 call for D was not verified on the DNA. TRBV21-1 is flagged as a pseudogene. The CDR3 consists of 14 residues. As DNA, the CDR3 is TGTGCCAGCAGCAAAGAGCAGGGTGATCAGCCCCAGCATTTT. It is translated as CASSKEQGDQPQHF.

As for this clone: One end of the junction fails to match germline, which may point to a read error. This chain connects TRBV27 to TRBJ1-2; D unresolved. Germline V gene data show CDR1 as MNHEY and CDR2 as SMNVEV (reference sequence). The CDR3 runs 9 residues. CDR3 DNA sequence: TGTGCCAGCAGTTTACCCCCAGCCTTC. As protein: CASSLPPAF.

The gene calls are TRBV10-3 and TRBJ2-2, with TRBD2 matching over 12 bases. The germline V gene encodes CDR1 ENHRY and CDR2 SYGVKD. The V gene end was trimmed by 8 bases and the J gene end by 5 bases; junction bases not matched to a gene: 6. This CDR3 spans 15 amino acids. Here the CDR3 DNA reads TGTGCCATCCCAGCCGGGACTAGCGGGACCGGGGAGCTGTTTTTT. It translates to CAIPAGTSGTGELFF.

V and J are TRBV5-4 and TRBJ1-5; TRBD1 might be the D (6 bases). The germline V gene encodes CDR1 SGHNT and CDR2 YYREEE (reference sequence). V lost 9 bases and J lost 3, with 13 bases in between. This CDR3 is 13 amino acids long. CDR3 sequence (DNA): TGTGCCACCCAGACAGGATCCAATCAGCCCCAGCATTTT. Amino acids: CATQTGSNQPQHF.